These T cell receptor beta chains were read from a single sample in a study of blood T cell repertoires in COVID-19. Method: immunoSEQ multiplex PCR; TCRdb's copy keeps in-frame clones and lacks some. The sample consists of about 72,000 clones, around 85% of them appearing once. The sample comprised peripheral blood. These receptors all stem from a woman over 75 with active or convalescent COVID-19. CDR3s include the opening cysteine and the closing phenylalanine or tryptophan. A D gene is named only where the DNA matches it firmly. Clone size appears in some rows only: once, few, many, or a class for an expanded clone.

TRBJ2-3,TRBV28,NA,NA,CASTSIQGKRGTDTQYF,TGTGCCAGCACCTCCATACAGGGTAAACGAGGCACAGATACGCAGTATTTT
TRBJ1-4,TRBV27,NA,NA,CASSSFYSPTNEKLFF,TGTGCCAGCAGTTCATTTTACAGTCCGACTAATGAAAAACTGTTTTTT
TRBJ2-1,TRBV5-6,NA,NA,CASRSSGEQFF,TGTGCCAGCAGATCCTCGGGTGAGCAGTTCTTC
TRBJ2-1,TRBV7-8,NA,NA,CASSLLSSYNEQFF,TGTGCCAGCAGCTTGCTCAGTTCCTACAATGAGCAGTTCTTC
TRBJ1-2,TRBV5-4,NA,NA,CASSLAPANYGYTF,TGTGCCAGCAGCTTGGCCCCAGCTAACTATGGCTACACCTTC
TRBJ2-5,TRBV6-5,NA,NA,CASSLTGTHQETQYF,TGTGCCAGCAGTCTTACCGGGACTCACCAAGAGACCCAGTACTTC
TRBJ1-1,TRBV7-9,NA,NA,CASSWSGGRAEAFF,TGTGCCAGCAGCTGGTCGGGGGGTCGGGCTGAAGCTTTCTTT
TRBJ1-2,TRBV7-2,once,TRBD1,CASSDLGTGDYGYTF,TGTGCCAGCAGCGATCTCGGGACAGGGGACTATGGCTACACCTTC
TRBJ2-7,TRBV11-2,NA,TRBD2,CASSLFPSWGGTTYEQYF,TGTGCCAGCAGCTTATTCCCTAGTTGGGGGGGGACCACCTACGAGCAGTACTTC
TRBJ1-4,TRBV28,NA,NA,CASRRGMGGWGKLFF,TGTGCCAGCAGACGCGGGATGGGGGGATGGGGTAAACTGTTTTTT
TRBJ2-3,TRBV7-2,NA,TRBD1,CASKKNRGGDTQYF,TGTGCCAGCAAGAAGAACAGGGGCGGCGATACGCAGTATTTT
TRBJ1-4,TRBV24-1,NA,NA,CATRRQATNEKLFF,TGTGCCACCAGACGACAGGCAACTAATGAAAAACTGTTTTTT
TRBJ1-2,TRBV21-1,NA,NA,CASSQEFGTTYGYTF,TGTGCCAGCAGCCAAGAATTCGGGACAACCTATGGCTACACCTTC
TRBJ2-5,TRBV9,NA,NA,CASSVDSSLQETQYF,TGTGCCAGCAGCGTAGATAGTTCTCTCCAAGAGACCCAGTACTTC
TRBJ2-1,TRBV7-9,NA,TRBD2,CASSFGLAGDNEQFF,TGTGCCAGCAGCTTTGGACTAGCGGGGGACAATGAGCAGTTCTTC
TRBJ1-1,TRBV10-3,NA,TRBD1,CATGGQGRTFF,TGTGCCACCGGAGGACAGGGAAGGACTTTCTTT
TRBJ1-1,TRBV5-6,many,TRBD1,CASSLGQGASTEAFF,TGTGCCAGCAGCTTGGGACAGGGGGCGTCAACTGAAGCTTTCTTT
TRBJ1-6,TRBV9,NA,TRBD1,CASSVGGLGQGGSPLHF,TGTGCCAGCAGCGTAGGGGGTTTGGGACAGGGAGGTTCACCCCTCCACTTT
TRBJ1-5,TRBV19,NA,NA,CASSGYRGNQPQHF,TGTGCCAGTAGCGGATACAGGGGCAATCAGCCCCAGCATTTT
TRBJ2-5,TRBV7-6,NA,NA,CASSLVTVQETQYF,TGTGCCAGCAGCTTAGTTACGGTGCAAGAGACCCAGTACTTC
TRBJ1-4,TRBV4-3,NA,NA,CASSQKTVAEKLFF,TGCGCCAGCAGCCAGAAGACAGTAGCTGAAAAACTGTTTTTT
TRBJ2-5,TRBV28,once,NA,CASSFFRGGAQETQYF,TGTGCCAGCAGTTTTTTTAGGGGGGGGGCCCAAGAGACCCAGTACTTC
TRBJ2-2,TRBV5-1,NA,NA,CASSLAGTRTGELFF,TGCGCCAGCAGCTTGGCCGGGACACGGACCGGGGAGCTGTTTTTT
TRBJ1-1,TRBV24-1,NA,TRBD1,CATSFEGATEAFF,TGTGCCACCAGTTTCGAGGGGGCAACTGAAGCTTTCTTT
TRBJ1-2,TRBV7-2,NA,NA,CASRPLSEGWIGYTF,TGTGCCAGCAGACCGCTCTCCGAGGGTTGGATCGGCTACACCTTC
TRBJ1-1,TRBV2,NA,TRBD1,CASNPDRGLFMNTEAFF,TGTGCCAGCAACCCGGACAGGGGGTTATTCATGAACACTGAAGCTTTCTTT
TRBJ2-2,TRBV7-9,few,NA,CASSPKDSPYTGELFF,TGTGCCAGCAGCCCGAAGGACTCACCTTACACCGGGGAGCTGTTTTTT
TRBJ1-1,TRBV5-1,NA,NA,CASSGYRADTEAFF,TGCGCCAGCAGCGGCTACAGGGCCGACACTGAAGCTTTCTTT
TRBJ2-3,TRBV9,NA,TRBD2,CASSVLAGGQDTQYF,TGTGCCAGCAGCGTCCTAGCGGGGGGGCAAGATACGCAGTATTTT
TRBJ2-3,TRBV29-1,NA,TRBD2,CSVDGGGVTDTQYF,TGCAGCGTTGACGGTGGGGGGGTCACAGATACGCAGTATTTT
TRBJ2-3,TRBV6-2/TRBV6-3,NA,TRBD2,CASSYWPAGTGTDTQYF,TGTGCCAGCAGTTATTGGCCAGCGGGGACCGGCACAGATACGCAGTATTTT
TRBJ1-4,TRBV7-2,NA,NA,CASSLGRGEKLFF,TGTGCCAGCAGCTTAGGGAGGGGTGAAAAACTGTTTTTT
TRBJ1-3,TRBV6-2/TRBV6-3,few,NA,CASSYWSAESSGNTIYF,TGTGCCAGCAGTTACTGGTCCGCCGAGAGCTCTGGAAACACCATATATTTT
TRBJ2-4,TRBV27,once,NA,CASSGVRNIQYF,TGTGCCAGTTCAGGCGTGCGAAACATTCAGTACTTC
TRBJ2-5,TRBV29-1,NA,NA,CSAATSGETQYF,TGCAGCGCGGCGACTAGTGGGGAGACCCAGTACTTC
TRBJ2-3,TRBV5-6,NA,NA,CASSFTGVDTQYF,TGTGCCAGCAGCTTCACGGGGGTTGATACGCAGTATTTT
TRBJ1-5,TRBV27,NA,NA,CASSLGGKGNQPQHF,TGTGCCAGCAGTCTCGGGGGTAAAGGCAATCAGCCCCAGCATTTT
TRBJ2-7,TRBV9,NA,NA,CASSPRLDPLGGEQYF,TGTGCCAGCAGTCCAAGGCTGGACCCACTAGGGGGCGAGCAGTACTTC
TRBJ1-1,TRBV6-5,NA,NA,CASSYSRNTEAFF,TGTGCCAGCAGTTACTCGAGAAACACTGAAGCTTTCTTT
TRBJ2-1,TRBV18,NA,TRBD1,CASSPQTGAYNEQFF,TGTGCCAGCTCACCACAGACAGGGGCCTACAATGAGCAGTTCTTC
TRBJ1-2,TRBV2,NA,NA,CASRVGGYGYTF,TGTGCCAGCAGGGTAGGGGGTTATGGCTACACCTTC
TRBJ2-4,TRBV7-9,once,TRBD1,CASSSPGQGILAKNIQYF,TGTGCCAGCAGCTCTCCGGGACAGGGGATCTTGGCCAAAAACATTCAGTACTTC
TRBJ2-7,TRBV19,once,TRBD1,CASSIRQGFSYEQYF,TGTGCCAGTAGTATTAGACAGGGATTCTCCTACGAGCAGTACTTC
TRBJ1-2,TRBV29-1,NA,TRBD1,CSVRRTGIIDGYTF,TGCAGCGTAAGGCGGACAGGGATTATAGATGGCTACACCTTC
TRBJ2-2,TRBV4-3,NA,NA,CASSQTDRNTGELFF,TGCGCCAGCAGCCAAACGGACAGAAACACCGGGGAGCTGTTTTTT
TRBJ2-5,TRBV19,NA,TRBD2,CASSRLAGNQETQYF,TGTGCCAGTAGCAGACTAGCGGGGAACCAAGAGACCCAGTACTTC
TRBJ2-3,TRBV6-1,once,NA,CASSEGLWPQYF,TGTGCCAGCAGTGAAGGATTGTGGCCGCAGTATTTT
TRBJ2-1,TRBV9,NA,NA,CASSVLGYGTYEQFF,TGTGCCAGCAGCGTACTAGGCTACGGGACTTATGAGCAGTTCTTC
TRBJ2-6,TRBV13,NA,NA,CASSVGHVAQGISGANVLTF,TGTGCCAGCAGTGTAGGGCATGTAGCGCAGGGGATATCTGGGGCCAACGTCCTGACTTTC
TRBJ2-3,TRBV4-3,NA,NA,CASSQDSADSTDTQYF,TGCGCCAGCAGCCAAGACTCAGCGGATAGCACAGATACGCAGTATTTT
TRBJ1-6,TRBV25-1,NA,TRBD1,CASTTGVGGNSPLHF,TGTGCCAGCACAACAGGGGTTGGAGGGAATTCACCCCTCCACTTT
TRBJ2-5,TRBV28,once,TRBD2,CASSSLAGAHQETQYF,TGTGCCAGCAGTTCTCTAGCGGGGGCCCACCAAGAGACCCAGTACTTC
TRBJ1-1,TRBV5-1,NA,NA,CASSLETVTEAFF,TGCGCCAGCAGCTTGGAAACGGTAACTGAAGCTTTCTTT
TRBJ1-2,TRBV7-3,NA,NA,CASSPDPEYGYTF,TGTGCCAGCAGCCCTGATCCGGAGTATGGCTACACCTTC
TRBJ1-2,TRBV29-1,NA,NA,CSVSGGVGYTF,TGCAGCGTCTCGGGGGGGGTTGGCTACACCTTC